This TCR beta chain was retrieved from a study of T cell repertoires in cytomegalovirus infection. Study summary: Well-studied HLA-B-restricted epitopes and recently identified HLA-C-restricted epitopes of CMV were both used in the study. It was the public TCR beta signatures that indicated both CMV infection and matching HLA type.

TCRdb analysed the reads with MiXCR anew, one entry per CDR3 protein. The sample consists of about 570,000 distinct CDR3 sequences, over 35% of them appearing once. As concerns this clonotype: No antigen is known for it.

Study-wide results and limits: Predominance within the ex vivo response was attributable to HLA-C-restricted CMV-specific TCR beta clonotypes. Summed frequency of shared TCR beta families picked out CMV carriers who also had the relevant HLA.

The sequencing used cultured PBMCs, collected from culture after CMV antigen stimulation. The origin of this receptor is a human donor in good health (CMV status not recorded). Some clones in this sample may be carry-over from other donors' samples.

CDR3 in DNA: TGTGCCAGCAGCTTTGACTACCACGAGCAGTACTTC. This gives the protein CASSFDYHEQYF. The V gene is TRBV7-8, the J gene TRBJ2-7, with D perhaps TRBD2 (5 bases). V shed 3 bases and J shed 5 bases, with 8 bases lying between them. Germline-derived CDR1 and CDR2 are SGHVS and FQNEAQ. The CDR3 totals 12 residues.